This TCR beta chain was identified during a study of blood T cells in healthy people across ages. The use of a sample-barcoded 5' primer and a J-beta primer mix characterized a second PCR of 7 to 11 cycles. Via MiXCR, TCRdb re-called the 5' RACE reads, giving one row per CDR3 protein. The sample includes over 950,000 distinct CDR3 sequences, 35% to 40% of them seen just once. This CDR3 contains 13 residues. Per the germline V gene, CDR1 is SGDLS and CDR2 is YYNGEE. The V gene lost 0 bases and the J gene lost 10 bases, with 11 bases spanning the gap. The origin of this receptor is a man younger than 35 in good health. Sample: blood. The V gene is TRBV9, the J gene TRBJ2-1; no reliable D call. DNA for the CDR3: TGTGCCAGCAGCGTAGGGCTAGGGCCCGAGCAGTTCTTC. Amino acid sequence: CASSVGLGPEQFF.